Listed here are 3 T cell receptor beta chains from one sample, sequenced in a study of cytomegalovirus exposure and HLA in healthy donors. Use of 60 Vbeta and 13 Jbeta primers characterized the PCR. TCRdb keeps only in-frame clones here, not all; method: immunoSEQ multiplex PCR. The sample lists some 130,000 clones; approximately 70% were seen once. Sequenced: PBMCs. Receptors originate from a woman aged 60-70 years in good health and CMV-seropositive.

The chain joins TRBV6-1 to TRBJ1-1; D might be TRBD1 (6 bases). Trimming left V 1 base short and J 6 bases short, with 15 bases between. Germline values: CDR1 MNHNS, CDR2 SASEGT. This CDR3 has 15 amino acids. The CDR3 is CASSEEGGGPSEAFF. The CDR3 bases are TGTGCCAGCAGTGAAGAGGGGGGGGGCCCCTCTGAAGCTTTCTTT.

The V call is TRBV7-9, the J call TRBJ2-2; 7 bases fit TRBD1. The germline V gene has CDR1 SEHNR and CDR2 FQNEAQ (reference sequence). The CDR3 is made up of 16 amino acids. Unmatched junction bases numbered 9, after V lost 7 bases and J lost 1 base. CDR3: CASTPDRVGNTGELFF. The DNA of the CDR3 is TGTGCCAGCACCCCCGACAGGGTCGGGAACACCGGGGAGCTGTTTTTT.

CDR3 DNA: TGTGCCAGCAGCGCGGGACTCCAAAGCTACGAGCAGTACTTC. Translating it yields CASSAGLQSYEQYF. This rearrangement joins TRBV7-3 to TRBJ2-7, with D tentatively TRBD2 (6 bases). The CDR3 is made up of 14 amino acids. Trimming left V 5 bases short and J 3 bases short, with 14 bases between. Germline values: CDR1 SGHTA, CDR2 FQGTGA.